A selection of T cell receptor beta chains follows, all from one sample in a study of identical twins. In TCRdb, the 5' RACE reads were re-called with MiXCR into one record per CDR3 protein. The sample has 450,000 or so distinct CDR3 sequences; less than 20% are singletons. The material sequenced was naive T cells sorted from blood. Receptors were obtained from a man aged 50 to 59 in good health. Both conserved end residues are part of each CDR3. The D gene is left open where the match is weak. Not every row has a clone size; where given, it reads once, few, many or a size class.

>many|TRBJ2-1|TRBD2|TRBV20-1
TGCAGTGCCTCCGGGACTAGCGGGATTACCTACAATGAGCAGTTCTTC
CSASGTSGITYNEQFF
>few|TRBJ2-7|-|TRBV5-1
TGCGCCAGCAGGGTTTCGGACTCCTACGAGCAGTACTTC
CASRVSDSYEQYF
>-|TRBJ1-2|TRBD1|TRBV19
TGTGCCAGTAATACAGGGGGCGCTGACTATGGCTACACCTTC
CASNTGGADYGYTF
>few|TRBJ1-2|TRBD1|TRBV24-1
TGTGCCACCAGTGAAGACAGGGGGCATGGCTACACCTTC
CATSEDRGHGYTF
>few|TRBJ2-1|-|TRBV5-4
TGTGCCAGCAGCTTCTACCAGAGCAATGAGCAGTTCTTC
CASSFYQSNEQFF
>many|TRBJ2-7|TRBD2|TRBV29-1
TGCAGCGTTGCCGGGGGAGGGAGCGAGCAGTACTTC
CSVAGGGSEQYF
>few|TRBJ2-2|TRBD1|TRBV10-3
TGTGCCATCAAGGGACAGGGGACCGGGGAGCTGTTTTTT
CAIKGQGTGELFF
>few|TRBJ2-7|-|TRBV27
TGTGCCAGCAGTCTAACACCTACTATACCCTACGAGCAGTACTTC
CASSLTPTIPYEQYF
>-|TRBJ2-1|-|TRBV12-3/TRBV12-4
TGTGCCAGCAAGGAGGGCTCCTACAATGAGCAGTTCTTC
CASKEGSYNEQFF
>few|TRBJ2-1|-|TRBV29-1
TGCAGCGTTGAACTAGCGACCCACTGGAACGAGCAGTTCTTC
CSVELATHWNEQFF
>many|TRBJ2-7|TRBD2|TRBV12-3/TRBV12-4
TGTGCCAGCAGTTTTAGCGGGAGGGGGGCCGAACAGTACTTC
CASSFSGRGAEQYF
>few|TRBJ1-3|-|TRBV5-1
TGCGCCAGCAGCGGGGGACACGATGGAAACACCATATATTTT
CASSGGHDGNTIYF
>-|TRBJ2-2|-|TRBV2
TGTGACAGCCGGTGGGTCGGGGAGCTGTTTTTT
CDSRWVGELFF
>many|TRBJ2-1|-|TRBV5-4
TGTGCCAGCAGCACCAGCTCCTACAATGAGCAGTTCTTC
CASSTSSYNEQFF
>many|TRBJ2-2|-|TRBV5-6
TGTGCCAGCCGCAACGAGCCCGGGGAGCTGTTTTTT
CASRNEPGELFF
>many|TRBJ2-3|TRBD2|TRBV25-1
TGTGCCAGCAGTGGCGGGACTAGCGGCACAGATACGCAGTATTTT
CASSGGTSGTDTQYF
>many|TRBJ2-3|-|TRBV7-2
TGTGCCAGCAGCTTAGTTCCGGGTTCAGATACGCAGTATTTT
CASSLVPGSDTQYF
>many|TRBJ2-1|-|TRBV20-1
TGCAGTGCTAGATCATTATCTGGGGGGATCTCCTACAATGAGCAGTTCTTC
CSARSLSGGISYNEQFF
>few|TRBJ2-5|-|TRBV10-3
TGTGCCATCAGCCCACAGGGCGTGGGGGAGACCCAGTACTTC
CAISPQGVGETQYF
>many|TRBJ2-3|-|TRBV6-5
TGTGCCAGCAGTTACGCCAACGGAGATACGCAGTATTTT
CASSYANGDTQYF
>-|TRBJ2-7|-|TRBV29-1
TGCAGCGTTGGTTTCAAGGGGTCCTACGAGCAGTACTTC
CSVGFKGSYEQYF
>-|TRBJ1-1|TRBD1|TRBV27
TGTGCCAGCAGTCTCCTCCTCTCTACAGGGGTGGGCACTGAAGCTTTCTTT
CASSLLLSTGVGTEAFF
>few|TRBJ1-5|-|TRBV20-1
TGCAGTGCTTCTCCGGGGTCGCGGGGGGAGCCCCAGCATTTT
CSASPGSRGEPQHF
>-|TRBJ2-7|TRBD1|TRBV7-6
TGTGCCAGCAGCTCAGGGGGAAGCGGTTTATACGAGCAGTACTTC
CASSSGGSGLYEQYF
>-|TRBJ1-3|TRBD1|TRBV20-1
TGCAGTGCTAGAGAGGACAGGGGATCGGACACCATATATTTT
CSAREDRGSDTIYF
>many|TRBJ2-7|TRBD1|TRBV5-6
TGTGCCAGCAGCAGATGGGACAGGTCGGCCTACGAGCAGTACTTC
CASSRWDRSAYEQYF
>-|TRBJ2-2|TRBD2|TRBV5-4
TGTGCCAGCAGCGTTGCTAGCGGGAGGAACACCGGGGAGCTGTTTTTT
CASSVASGRNTGELFF
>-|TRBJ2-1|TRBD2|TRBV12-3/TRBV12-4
TGTGCCAGCCGGGGCGGGGGGTACCACTACAATGAGCAGTTCTTC
CASRGGGYHYNEQFF
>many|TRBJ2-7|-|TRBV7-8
TGTGCCAGCAGCTCCAGGTTCTACGAGCAGTACTTC
CASSSRFYEQYF
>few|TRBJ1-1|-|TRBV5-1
TGCGCCAGCAGCTTGATCCAGGGTTTATTTTCTGAAGCTTTCTTT
CASSLIQGLFSEAFF
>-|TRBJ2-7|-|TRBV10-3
TGTGCCATCAGAGGGGGGACAGCGAACTACGAGCAGTACTTC
CAIRGGTANYEQYF
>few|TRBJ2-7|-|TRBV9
TGTGCCAGCAGCGTCGGGGGCACAGGGCGCTCCTACGAGCAGTACTTC
CASSVGGTGRSYEQYF
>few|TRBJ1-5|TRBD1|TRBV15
TGTGCCACCAGCAGAGGACAGGGGCTTAGCAATCAGCCCCAGCATTTT
CATSRGQGLSNQPQHF
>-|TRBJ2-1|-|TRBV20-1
TGCAGTGCTAGTTCCCCCAGCTCCTACAATGAGCAGTTCTTC
CSASSPSSYNEQFF
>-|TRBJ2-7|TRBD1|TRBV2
TGTGCCAGCAGGGGCGGACAGGGGCGGTGCGAGCAGTACTTC
CASRGGQGRCEQYF
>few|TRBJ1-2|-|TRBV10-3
TGTGCCATCAGGCCCGGGGCAAGCGGGGGCTACACCTTC
CAIRPGASGGYTF
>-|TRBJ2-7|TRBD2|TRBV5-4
TGTGCCAGCAGCTTGGCCCACCTGGGGGGGGATTACGAGCAGTACTTC
CASSLAHLGGDYEQYF